The 18 T cell receptor beta chains given below trace back to one sample, sequenced in a study of beta chain features in type 1 diabetes. The study reverse transcribed the entire isolated RNA, so it sequenced expressed TCRB transcripts. Using immunoSEQ multiplex PCR, the repertoire was profiled, and TCRdb retains in-frame clones only, with some absent. Here the sample spans approximately 400,000 clones, over 12% being singletons. Material: naive CD4+ T cells from blood. The receptors shown here come from a woman younger than 30 in good health.

This clone appeared a few times. This chain joins TRBV4-1 and TRBJ1-4; possibly TRBD1 for D (6 bases). The V end was cut by 1 base, the J end by 8 bases, with 14 bases between. The CDR3 is made up of 15 amino acids. The V gene's germline CDR1 is MGHRA and CDR2 YSYEKL. CDR3 in DNA: TGCGCCAGCAGCCAAGGAAGGGGGTCGGGAGAAAAACTGTTTTTT. Protein: CASSQGRGSGEKLFF.

The chain uses TRBV7-8 and TRBJ1-1, with 9 bases that match TRBD1. CDR1 and CDR2 (germline): SGHVS, FQNEAQ. With V trimmed by 2 bases and J by 5 bases, 9 bases remained unmatched. The CDR3 loop spans 16 amino acids. CDR3 sequence reads: CASSLMGQGSGTEAFF. The CDR3 bases are TGTGCCAGCAGCTTAATGGGACAGGGTTCGGGAACTGAAGCTTTCTTT.

This clone was picked up a small number of times. The CDR3 protein is CASSLGRTNYGYTF. The CDR3 region has the DNA TGTGCCAGCAGTTTGGGCAGGACAAACTATGGCTACACCTTC. This chain joins TRBV28 and TRBJ1-2; perhaps TRBD1 as D (5 bases). The CDR3 covers 14 residues. Germline values: CDR1 MDHEN, CDR2 SYDVKM. V lost 3 bases and J lost 2, with 10 bases in between.

The chain has TRBV19 and TRBJ2-1; no clear D. There are 15 residues in the CDR3. The germline V gene encodes CDR1 LNHDA and CDR2 SQIVND (reference sequence). V was trimmed by 6 bases and J by 2 bases, leaving 14 bases between them. CDR3 sequence reads: CASSAIDSTYNEQFF. CDR3 sequence (DNA): TGTGCCAGTAGCGCTATCGATTCGACCTACAATGAGCAGTTCTTC.

There are a few counts of this clone. This rearrangement joins TRBV29-1 to TRBJ1-1, with TRBD1 identical over 8 bases. The CDR3 is 15 residues long. CDR1 SQVTM and CDR2 ANQGSEA come from the germline V gene. V dropped 2 bases and J dropped 3; count of bases not matched to a gene: 8. CDR3 nucleotides: TGCAGCGTTGAAAGAAGGTTGGACAGGGACACTGAAGCTTTCTTT. It specifies CSVERRLDRDTEAFF.

This sequence joins TRBV6-6 and TRBJ2-2; 10 nucleotides align to TRBD2. The germline V gene has CDR1 MNHNY and CDR2 SVGAGI (reference sequence). The V gene end was trimmed by 8 bases and the J gene end by 6 bases; junction bases not matched to a gene: 12. The CDR3 runs 16 residues. CDR3 DNA: TGTGCCAGCCGGACTCTAGCGGGAGTCCTCTCCGGGGAGCTGTTTTTT. Its protein product is CASRTLAGVLSGELFF.

This clone has a handful of counts. This chain uses TRBV10-3 with TRBJ2-3; 8 positions agree with TRBD1. Germline V CDR1 and CDR2: ENHRY, SYGVKD. The CDR3 has 14 amino acids. The ends lost 10 bases at V and 4 bases at J; junction bases unmatched: 10. CDR3 loop: CATRGQGIADTQYF. The CDR3 DNA is TGTGCCACCAGAGGACAGGGAATCGCAGATACGCAGTATTTT.

This clone showed up just a few times. The chain combines TRBV18 with TRBJ2-5; tentative D call: TRBD1 (5 bases). CDR3 length: 16 amino acids. Trimming left V 6 bases short and J 1 base short, with 18 bases between. The germline CDR1 and CDR2 sequences are KGHSH and LQKENI. The CDR3, as DNA: TGTGCCAGCTCGTCCAAGGGGCAGGGCGGCCAAGAGACCCAGTACTTC. Translated, it gives CASSSKGQGGQETQYF.

The chain links TRBV28 to TRBJ2-7; TRBD2 matches at 7 bases. With 4 bases clipped from V and 0 bases from J, the junction kept 6 bases outside the gene matches. The germline gives CDR1 MDHEN, CDR2 SYDVKM. The CDR3 covers 15 residues. For the CDR3, the DNA is TGTGCCAGCAGTTCCAGCGGGGAGGGCTCCTACGAGCAGTACTTC. Translation: CASSSSGEGSYEQYF.

This clone was found a few times. The rearrangement links TRBV25-1 to TRBJ2-2; 10 bases are a match to TRBD1. CDR1 is MGHDK and CDR2 is SYGVNS in the germline V gene. The CDR3 length is 14 residues. In DNA, the CDR3 is TGTGCGGCGAGGGACAGGGGATACACCGGGGAGCTGTTTTTT. This gives the protein CAARDRGYTGELFF.

CDR3 bases: TGTGCCAGCAGTTCCGGGGTCCCCTCCTACGAGCAGTACTTC. Protein product: CASSSGVPSYEQYF. This sequence joins TRBV28 and TRBJ2-7; possible D gene TRBD2, 5 bases. CDR1 and CDR2 (germline): MDHEN, SYDVKM. The CDR3 spans 14 residues. V was cut by 4 bases and J by 0 bases, with 10 bases left in between.

The chain recombines TRBV5-1 with TRBJ1-5; 8 nucleotides agree with TRBD1. Germline assignment: CDR1 SGHRS and CDR2 YFSETQ. Losses at the gene ends were 4 bases for V and 4 bases for J; bases not matched to a gene: 7. The CDR3 length is 15 residues. CDR3 in amino acids: CASSSGQGLNQPQHF. CDR3 bases: TGCGCCAGCAGCAGTGGACAGGGCCTAAATCAGCCCCAGCATTTT.

V gene TRBV28 combines with J gene TRBJ1-3; D possibly corresponds to TRBD1 (5 bases). This CDR3 has 17 residues. The V gene's germline CDR1 is MDHEN and CDR2 SYDVKM. The V gene lost 6 bases and the J gene lost 0 bases, with 18 bases spanning the gap. In DNA, the CDR3 is TGTGCCAGCAGACGCAGAGGATCAGGGTCCTCTGGAAACACCATATATTTT. Encoded protein: CASRRRGSGSSGNTIYF.

This clone appeared a single time. The chain combines TRBV19 with TRBJ2-3, with a weak D call TRBD2 (5 bases). V gave up 8 bases and J gave up 4 bases, with 16 bases separating them. CDR1 and CDR2 (germline): LNHDA, SQIVND (reference sequence). This CDR3 has 14 amino acids. The CDR3 bases are TGTGCCAGTCGGGAACCGGGTCCCGCAGATACGCAGTATTTT. It codes for CASREPGPADTQYF.

The V gene is TRBV10-3, the J gene TRBJ1-1, with D maybe TRBD1 (5 bases). Deletions cut 10 bases from V and 5 bases from J, with 20 bases between. The CDR3 totals 14 residues. Germline-derived CDR1 and CDR2 are ENHRY and SYGVKD. CDR3 sequence: CATETRDGHTEAFF. The CDR3 DNA is TGTGCCACTGAGACCAGGGATGGGCATACTGAAGCTTTCTTT.

The sample holds a few counts of this clone. CDR3 protein: CASSFQREVNTGELFF. CDR3 coding DNA: TGCGCCAGCAGCTTTCAGCGGGAGGTTAACACCGGGGAGCTGTTTTTT. The chain is built from TRBV5-1 and TRBJ2-2; the match to TRBD2 covers 9 bases. The CDR3 extends over 16 amino acids. Germline CDR1 and CDR2: SGHRS and YFSETQ. V lost 2 bases to trimming and J lost 2 bases; unmatched junction nucleotides: 4.

In DNA, the CDR3 is TGTGCCAGCAGCTCCCCTCGCGGAGGGTACGAGCAGTACTTC. Its protein is CASSSPRGGYEQYF. The chain links TRBV7-8 to TRBJ2-7; possibly TRBD2 for D (6 bases). This CDR3 contains 14 residues. Trimming removed 4 bases at V and 4 bases at J, with 14 bases between. Germline V gene sequence: CDR1 SGHVS, CDR2 FQNEAQ. The entire variable domain, with the rest obtained from reference TRBV7-8 and TRBJ2-7, is as follows: GAGVSQSPRYKVAKRGQDVALRCDPISGHVSLFWYQQALGQGPEFLTYFQNEAQLDKSGLPSDRFFAERPEGSVSTLKIQRTQQEDSAVYLCASSSPRGGYEQYFGPGTRLTVT.

This rearrangement joins TRBV30 to TRBJ1-5, with D perhaps TRBD1 (6 bases). Trimming removed 0 bases at V and 8 bases at J, with 11 bases between. Per germline, CDR1 GTSNPN and CDR2 SVGIG (reference sequence). The CDR3 length is 13 residues. The CDR3 bases are TGTGCCTGGAGTGTACAGGGTAGGGAGCCCCAGCATTTT. Translation gives CAWSVQGREPQHF.